This TCR beta chain was obtained from a study of T cell responses to AZD1222 COVID-19 vaccine. Study findings and constraints: Spike-specific TCRs gained breadth and depth after people received two AZD1222 doses.

Regarding this clone: What it binds is unknown. Sequence at one end of the junction differs from germline and may be a read error.

CDR3 length equals 14 residues. Germline values: CDR1 SNHLY, CDR2 FYNNEI. Libraries were prepared by immunoSEQ multiplex PCR; TCRdb keeps only in-frame clonotypes and omits some of them. The data contain approximately 150,000 clones, around 87% of them singletons. The sample in question was peripheral blood, obtained 28 days after the second AZD1222 dose. The genes are TRBV2 and TRBJ1-2, with 12 bases matching TRBD1. This clonotype was sampled from an adult who received the AZD1222 COVID-19 vaccine. The CDR3 region is CARSGGDRGPGYTF. The CDR3 DNA sequence: TGTGCCCGCAGTGGGGGGGACAGGGGGCCTGGCTACACCTTC.